The 14 T cell receptor beta chains below were found in one sample sequenced in a study of T cell responses to AZD1222 COVID-19 vaccine. Using immunoSEQ multiplex PCR, the repertoire was profiled, and TCRdb retains in-frame clones only, with some absent. The repertoire consists of some 130,000 clones, with approximately 87% occurring once and the leading ten covering approximately 3.5%. Sequencing was performed on peripheral blood, taken on day 0 of AZD1222 vaccination. These receptors came from an adult in good health.

The chain couples TRBV7-2 to TRBJ1-5; D unclear. The CDR3 runs 15 residues. Germline assignment: CDR1 SGHTA and CDR2 FQGNSA. The germline V and J ends were trimmed by 2 bases and 6 bases, with 14 bases remaining between them. CDR3 DNA: TGTGCCAGCAGCTTATTGACGGCCCGTCGTCAGCCCCAGCATTTT. It translates to CASSLLTARRQPQHF.

In its sample, this clone was seen once. This chain uses TRBV6-5 with TRBJ1-2; D unclear. The CDR3 covers 14 residues. The V gene's germline CDR1 is MNHEY and CDR2 SVGAGI. The ends were cut back, 0 bases at V and 4 bases at J, with 9 bases in the middle. CDR3 loop: CASSYSTRVYGYTF. Written as DNA, the CDR3 is TGTGCCAGCAGTTACTCGACTAGGGTCTATGGCTACACCTTC.

V usage is TRBV5-1 and J usage is TRBJ1-1; 8 bases fit TRBD1. Trimming cost V 4 bases and J 4 bases; bases outside gene matches: 3. CDR1 and CDR2 (germline): SGHRS, YFSETQ. This CDR3 contains 13 residues. DNA of the CDR3: TGCGCCAGCAGCGGACAGGGAGGCACTGAAGCTTTCTTT. Translated: CASSGQGGTEAFF.

The gene calls are TRBV29-1 and TRBJ2-2; D is possibly TRBD1 or TRBD2 (5 bases each). Germline CDR1 reads SQVTM; CDR2 reads ANQGSEA. The CDR3 sequence is 11 residues long. Here the CDR3 reads CGTGNTGELFF. The CDR3 bases are TGCGGGACGGGAAACACCGGGGAGCTGTTTTTT.

The chain links TRBV3-1 (or the pseudogene TRBV3-2) to TRBJ2-1; 8 bases line up with TRBD2. This CDR3 has 16 residues. V lost 4 bases to trimming and J lost 5 bases; unmatched junction nucleotides: 10. Germline V gene lookup returns CDR1 LGHDT and CDR2 YNNKEL (reference sequence). CDR3 sequence (DNA): TGTGCCAGCAGCCGTATGACTAGCGCCTTTAACAATGAGCAGTTCTTC. Protein sequence: CASSRMTSAFNNEQFF.

The V gene is TRBV27, the J gene TRBJ2-7, with 9 nucleotides matching TRBD1. The V gene's germline CDR1 is MNHEY and CDR2 SMNVEV (reference sequence). Trimming cost V 6 bases and J 4 bases; bases outside gene matches: 4. The CDR3 has 13 amino acids. The CDR3: CASRQGAGYEQYF. The CDR3 DNA follows: TGTGCCAGCAGACAGGGGGCTGGGTACGAGCAGTACTTC.

In its sample, this clone was seen once. The gene calls are TRBV7-9 and TRBJ2-3, with D hard to call. Germline CDR1 is SEHNR and CDR2 is FQNEAQ (reference sequence). The CDR3 is 12 residues long. The germline V and J ends were trimmed by 2 bases and 6 bases, with 6 bases remaining between them. The CDR3 spells CASSLQLDTQYF. Written as DNA, the CDR3 is TGTGCCAGCAGCTTACAGTTGGATACGCAGTATTTT.

The CDR3 sequence: CASSSTGQGFAPLHF. CDR3 coding DNA: TGTGCCAGCAGCTCGACCGGACAGGGTTTCGCACCCCTCCACTTT. The chain is built from TRBV7-8 and TRBJ1-6; 8 bases are shared with TRBD1. This CDR3 region has 15 residues. V lost 4 bases to trimming and J lost 11 bases; unmatched junction nucleotides: 10. Germline lookup yields CDR1 SGHVS and CDR2 FQNEAQ.

The sample holds one count of this clone. The chain combines TRBV20-1 with TRBJ2-3; no clear D. This CDR3 has 10 residues. V was cut by 7 bases and J by 2 bases, with 4 bases left in between. The germline V gene encodes CDR1 DFQATT and CDR2 SNEGSKA (reference sequence). CDR3 bases: TGCAGTGTATACACAGATACGCAGTATTTT. Translating it yields CSVYTDTQYF.

V gene TRBV5-1 combines with J gene TRBJ1-5; no clear D gene. In germline, CDR1 is SGHRS, CDR2 YFSETQ. V lost 0 bases, J lost 7 bases, and 8 bases lay in between. The CDR3 runs to 13 residues. The CDR3 spells CASSLGEGQPQHF. CDR3 DNA: TGCGCCAGCAGCTTGGGGGAAGGCCAGCCCCAGCATTTT.

The rearrangement links TRBV2 to TRBJ1-3; D remains ambiguous. The CDR3 extends over 15 amino acids. Trimming left V 1 base short and J 1 base short, with 8 bases between. CDR1 is SNHLY, CDR2 FYNNEI, per germline. The CDR3 nucleotides read TGTGCCAGCAGTGAAGGATGGCGTTCTGGAAACACCATATATTTT. The encoded protein is CASSEGWRSGNTIYF.

This clone was observed a handful of times. The CDR3, as DNA: TGCGCCAGCAGCCAAAACCTCCGGGACAGGGTGCGCACCGGGGAGCTGTTTTTT. It codes for CASSQNLRDRVRTGELFF. The rearrangement uses TRBV4-1 and TRBJ2-2; 9 nucleotides align to TRBD1. This CDR3 contains 18 residues. The germline gives CDR1 MGHRA, CDR2 YSYEKL. V lost 2 bases to trimming and J lost 4 bases; unmatched junction nucleotides: 11.

This clone has just a few counts. J is TRBJ2-2 and V is TRBV7-3, with 9 bases aligning to TRBD2. Germline trimming cut 5 bases from V and 5 bases from J; bases unmatched to any gene: 12. In germline, CDR1 is SGHTA, CDR2 FQGTGA. The CDR3 spans 17 residues. CDR3 nucleotide sequence: TGTGCCAGCAGCCCCACCCTAGCGGGGCCGAGGACCGGGGAGCTGTTTTTT. Translating it yields CASSPTLAGPRTGELFF.

CDR3 sequence (DNA): TGTGCCAGCACTTTAGGATGGCTAGCGGGGACGGCCTACAATGAGCAGTTCTTC. This codes for CASTLGWLAGTAYNEQFF. The chain carries TRBV2 and TRBJ2-1, with TRBD2 identical over 9 bases. CDR3 size: 18 residues. V shed 7 bases and J 2 bases; nucleotides not matched to a gene: 15. Germline values: CDR1 SNHLY, CDR2 FYNNEI.